The entry below describes one TCR beta chain. The V end was cut by 6 bases, the J end by 3 bases, with 9 bases between. This CDR3 spans 13 amino acids. Germline lookup yields CDR1 LNHDA and CDR2 SQIVND (reference sequence). The data were taken from a study of blood T cell repertoires in COVID-19. Libraries were prepared by immunoSEQ multiplex PCR; TCRdb keeps only in-frame clonotypes and omits some of them. The sample shows some 670,000 clones, around 90% of them seen only once. The sequence was collected from a woman under 30 with acute or convalescent COVID-19. This chain connects TRBV19 to TRBJ1-3; no clear D gene. The sample taken for sequencing was peripheral blood. The CDR3 is CASSQGGGNTIYF. The CDR3 nucleotides are TGTGCCAGTAGCCAAGGAGGTGGAAACACCATATATTTT.